This T cell receptor (beta chain) emerged from a study of blood T cell repertoires in COVID-19. Study as a whole: The cDNA or gDNA used as material had been derived from T cells, B-cell-depleted T cells, or PBMCs.

Seattle patient enrollment occurred during active infection, with longitudinal follow-up thereafter. The CDR3 is 12 amino acids. Germline V gives CDR1 SGHDT, CDR2 YYEEEE. Trimming pared 4 bases from V and 5 bases from J, leaving 9 bases between. The protocol was immunoSEQ multiplex PCR, while the TCRdb copy is restricted to in-frame clones and leaves out a portion. Found here are about 55,000 clones, 70% to 85% of them singletons; the top ten hold roughly 12%. The TCR was taken from an elderly man with COVID-19, enrolled during active disease. V is TRBV5-6 and J is TRBJ1-2, with D hard to call. The specimen sequenced was peripheral blood. The DNA for the CDR3 is TGTGCCAGCAGCGCTACAGATTATGGCTACACCTTC. Residues: CASSATDYGYTF.